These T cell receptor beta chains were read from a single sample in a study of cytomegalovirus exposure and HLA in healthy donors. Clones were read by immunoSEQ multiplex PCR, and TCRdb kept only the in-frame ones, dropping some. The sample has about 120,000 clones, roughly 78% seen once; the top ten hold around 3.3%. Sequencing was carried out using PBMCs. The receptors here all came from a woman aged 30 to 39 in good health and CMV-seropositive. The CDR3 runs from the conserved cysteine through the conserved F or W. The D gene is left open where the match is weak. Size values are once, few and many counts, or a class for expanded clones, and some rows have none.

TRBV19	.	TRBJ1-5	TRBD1	TGTGCCAGTAGAACCAGGGACAGTGGGAATCAGCCCCAGCATTTT	CASRTRDSGNQPQHF
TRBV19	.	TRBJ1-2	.	TGTGCCAGTAGTAAGGGACAAAGTAACTATGGCTACACCTTC	CASSKGQSNYGYTF
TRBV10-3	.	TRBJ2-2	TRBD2	TGTGCCATCAGGCCGATGACTAGCGGGAACACCGGGGAGCTGTTTTTT	CAIRPMTSGNTGELFF
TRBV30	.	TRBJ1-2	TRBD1	TGTGCCTGGAGTATCCAGACAGGGAACTATGGCTACACCTTC	CAWSIQTGNYGYTF
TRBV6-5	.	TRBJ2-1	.	TGTGCCAGCAGTGAGGGTCCCTACAATGAGCAGTTCTTC	CASSEGPYNEQFF
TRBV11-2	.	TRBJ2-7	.	TGTGCCAGCAGCTTGGTTACAGGGAATGTCCACGAGCAGTACTTC	CASSLVTGNVHEQYF
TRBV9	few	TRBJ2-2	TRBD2	TGTGCCAGCAGCGTAGGCAATAGCGGGGCTGCGAACACCGGGGAGCTGTTTTTT	CASSVGNSGAANTGELFF
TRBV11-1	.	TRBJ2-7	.	TGTGCCAGCAGCTTAGGGCAGGGCCACGAGCAGTACTTC	CASSLGQGHEQYF
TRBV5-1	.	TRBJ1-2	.	TGCGCCAGCAGCTTGGAATCGGTCACGCGTGGCTACACCTTC	CASSLESVTRGYTF
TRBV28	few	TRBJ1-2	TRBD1	TGTGCCAGCAGTACCGTGGGACAGGGACACTTC	CASSTVGQGHF
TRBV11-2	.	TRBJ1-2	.	TGTGCCAGCAGCCCAGGGGTGCTAAACTATGGCTACACCTTC	CASSPGVLNYGYTF
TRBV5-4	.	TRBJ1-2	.	TGTGCCAGCAGCGCGGGGGAGGGCTATGGCTACACCTTC	CASSAGEGYGYTF
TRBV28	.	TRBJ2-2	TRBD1	TGTGCCGGGGGGAGGACAGGGGGCAGGACCGGGGAGCTGTTTTTT	CAGGRTGGRTGELFF
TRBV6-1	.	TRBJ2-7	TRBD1	TGTGCCAGCAGCCTAAGGGGGGACAGGGGCGACGAGCAGTACTTC	CASSLRGDRGDEQYF
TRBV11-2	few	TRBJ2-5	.	TGTGCCAGCAGCTTAGGATTCGGGGGAGGCCAAGAGACCCAGTACTTC	CASSLGFGGGQETQYF
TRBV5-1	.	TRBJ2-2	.	TGCGCCAGCACCGCAGGGAACACCGGGGAGCTGTTTTTT	CASTAGNTGELFF
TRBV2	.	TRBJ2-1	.	TGTGCCAGCAGTGATGGACTGGGGCAGTTCTTC	CASSDGLGQFF
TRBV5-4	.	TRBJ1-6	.	TGTGCCAGCAGCCGGGGTGGCCCAAGCTCCTATAATTCACCCCTCCACTTT	CASSRGGPSSYNSPLHF
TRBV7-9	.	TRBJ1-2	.	TGTGCCAGCAGCTTTTTTCAGGGGCCCCGTGGCTATGGCTACACCTTC	CASSFFQGPRGYGYTF
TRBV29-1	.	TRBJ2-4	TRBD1	TGCAGCGTTTGGACAGGCGGACTAGCCAAAAACATTCAGTACTTC	CSVWTGGLAKNIQYF
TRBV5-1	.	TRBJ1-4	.	TGCGCCAGCAGCTTGTTTGGTGGGGAGGAAAAACTGTTTTTT	CASSLFGGEEKLFF
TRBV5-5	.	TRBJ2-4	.	TGTGCCAGCAGCTTTGAGCTAGCCAAAAACATTCAGTACTTC	CASSFELAKNIQYF